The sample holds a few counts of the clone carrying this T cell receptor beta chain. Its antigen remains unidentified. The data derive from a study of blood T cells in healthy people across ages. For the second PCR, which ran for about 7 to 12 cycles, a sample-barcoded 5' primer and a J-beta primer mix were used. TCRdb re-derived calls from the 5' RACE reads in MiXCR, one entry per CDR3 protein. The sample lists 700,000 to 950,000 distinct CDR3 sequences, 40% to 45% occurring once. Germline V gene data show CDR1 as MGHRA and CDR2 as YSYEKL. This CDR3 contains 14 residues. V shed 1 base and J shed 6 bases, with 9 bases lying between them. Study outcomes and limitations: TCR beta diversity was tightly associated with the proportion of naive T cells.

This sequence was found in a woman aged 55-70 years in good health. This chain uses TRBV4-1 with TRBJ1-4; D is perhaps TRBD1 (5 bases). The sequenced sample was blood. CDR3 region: CASSQGGTHEKLFF. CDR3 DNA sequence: TGCGCCAGCAGCCAAGGGGGGACGCATGAAAAACTGTTTTTT.